Listed below are T cell receptor beta chains from one sample, sequenced in a study of shared clonotypes between healthy human individuals. Repertoires were generated with immunoSEQ multiplex PCR, while TCRdb's copy carries only in-frame clones and drops some. The repertoire holds about 2 million clones, with approximately 94% as singletons. Sequenced material: naive CD8+ T cells sorted from blood. The receptor set was obtained from a man aged 18 to 30 in good health. Both conserved end residues are part of each CDR3. D genes are given only for firm matches. Clone size is given for some rows only: seen once, a few or many times, or a class if the clone is expanded.

J,size,V,D,CDR3,DNA
TRBJ2-7,-,TRBV28,-,CASSLATPYEQYF,TGTGCCAGCAGTTTAGCTACCCCCTACGAGCAGTACTTC
TRBJ2-3,-,TRBV13,-,CASSLEATDTQYF,TGTGCCAGCAGCTTAGAGGCTACAGATACGCAGTATTTT
TRBJ2-7,-,TRBV7-2,-,CASSQYFQADPGGQYF,TGTGCCAGCAGCCAATACTTCCAAGCGGATCCGGGCGGGCAGTACTTC
TRBJ2-7,-,TRBV30,TRBD2,CAWSWTSGGEQYF,TGTGCCTGGAGTTGGACTAGCGGGGGCGAGCAGTACTTC
TRBJ1-6,-,TRBV5-6,-,CASSLDGSSYNSPLHF,TGTGCCAGCAGCTTGGACGGGAGCTCCTATAATTCACCCCTCCACTTT
TRBJ1-6,-,TRBV6-4,TRBD1,CASSEVGQGYSPLHF,TGTGCCAGCAGTGAAGTAGGACAGGGGTATTCACCCCTCCACTTT
TRBJ2-3,-,TRBV11-2,-,CASSLGRVDDTQYF,TGTGCCAGCAGCTTAGGGCGGGTGGACGATACGCAGTATTTT
TRBJ2-1,-,TRBV27,-,CASSLGSRTGAGPYNEQFF,TGTGCCAGCAGTTTAGGGTCCCGGACAGGCGCGGGGCCCTACAATGAGCAGTTCTTC
TRBJ2-2,once,TRBV27,TRBD2,CASSLAGGPPGELFF,TGTGCCAGCAGTTTGGCGGGAGGGCCCCCCGGGGAGCTGTTTTTT
TRBJ2-1,-,TRBV27,-,CASTPGGTSQNEQFF,TGTGCCAGCACCCCAGGGGGGACTAGTCAGAATGAGCAGTTCTTC
TRBJ1-1,-,TRBV15,-,CATSTTRNTEAFF,TGTGCCACCAGCACCACCCGGAACACTGAAGCTTTCTTT
TRBJ2-7,-,TRBV7-9,-,CASSSLSPGHLSYEQYF,TGTGCCAGCAGCTCCCTCAGCCCGGGGCACCTCTCCTACGAGCAGTACTTC
TRBJ2-7,-,TRBV27,-,CASSFDPFGYEQYF,TGTGCCAGCAGTTTCGACCCTTTTGGCTACGAGCAGTACTTC
TRBJ1-6,-,TRBV28,-,CASSLEGGLYNSPLHF,TGTGCCAGCAGTTTAGAAGGGGGTCTTTATAATTCACCCCTCCACTTT
TRBJ2-7,-,TRBV6-6,TRBD1,CASSYADRDYEQYF,TGTGCCAGCAGTTACGCGGACAGGGACTACGAGCAGTACTTC
TRBJ2-1,-,TRBV11-2,TRBD2,CASNPTSGYSYNEQFF,TGTGCCAGCAACCCGACTAGCGGTTATTCCTACAATGAGCAGTTCTTC
TRBJ2-1,-,TRBV27,-,CASSLLASYNEQFF,TGTGCCAGCAGTTTATTAGCTTCCTACAATGAGCAGTTCTTC
TRBJ2-7,once,TRBV9,TRBD1,CASSVGGGITEQYF,TGTGCCAGCAGCGTAGGAGGGGGCATTACCGAGCAGTACTTC
TRBJ1-1,-,TRBV20-1,-,CSYERNTEAFF,TGCAGCTATGAGCGGAACACTGAAGCTTTCTTT
TRBJ2-5,-,TRBV19,TRBD1,CASSGTDRVGEETQYF,TGTGCCAGTAGTGGAACGGACAGGGTGGGAGAGGAGACCCAGTACTTC
TRBJ2-7,once,TRBV11-2,-,CASSFGPPEQYF,TGTGCCAGCAGCTTCGGCCCCCCCGAGCAGTACTTC
TRBJ2-7,-,TRBV7-9,TRBD1,CASSWTGGYEQYF,TGTGCCAGCAGCTGGACAGGTGGCTACGAGCAGTACTTC
TRBJ2-7,-,TRBV7-9,TRBD1,CAILGTASYEQYF,TGTGCCATCCTGGGGACAGCGTCCTACGAGCAGTACTTC
TRBJ2-1,-,TRBV29-1,TRBD2,CSVDTSGGNEQFF,TGCAGCGTTGATACTAGCGGGGGCAATGAGCAGTTCTTC
TRBJ2-1,-,TRBV9,-,CASSAAASGPNEQFF,TGTGCCAGCAGCGCAGCCGCCTCCGGGCCCAATGAGCAGTTCTTC
TRBJ1-4,-,TRBV9,-,CASSDGIATNEKLFF,TGTGCCAGCAGCGATGGCATTGCAACTAATGAAAAACTGTTTTTT
TRBJ2-1,-,TRBV18,TRBD2,CASSPTSGTYNEQFF,TGTGCCAGCTCACCGACTAGCGGGACCTACAATGAGCAGTTCTTC
TRBJ2-7,once,TRBV29-1,TRBD1,CSVETGITYEQYF,TGCAGCGTGGAGACAGGGATAACCTACGAGCAGTACTTC
TRBJ1-6,-,TRBV6-1,TRBD1,CASSARTGEYNSPLHF,TGTGCCAGCAGTGCCCGGACAGGAGAGTATAATTCACCCCTCCACTTT
TRBJ2-7,-,TRBV9,TRBD2,CASSPGLAGYEQYF,TGTGCCAGCAGCCCAGGACTAGCGGGGTACGAGCAGTACTTC
TRBJ2-7,-,TRBV28,TRBD1,CASSFEGGWYEQYF,TGTGCCAGCAGTTTTGAAGGGGGCTGGTACGAGCAGTACTTC
TRBJ1-1,-,TRBV5-4,-,CASSGTGTEAFF,TGTGCCAGCAGCGGGACCGGCACTGAAGCTTTCTTT
TRBJ2-2,-,TRBV9,-,CASSVGLSTGELFF,TGTGCCAGCAGCGTAGGTCTAAGTACCGGGGAGCTGTTTTTT
TRBJ1-4,-,TRBV7-9,TRBD1,CASSLGPTGGDATNEKLFF,TGTGCCAGCAGCTTAGGCCCGACAGGGGGCGACGCAACTAATGAAAAACTGTTTTTT
TRBJ2-7,-,TRBV13,TRBD2,CASSPGLAGFYEQYF,TGTGCCAGCAGCCCAGGACTAGCGGGATTCTACGAGCAGTACTTC
TRBJ2-7,-,TRBV11-2,-,CASSLAFSYEQYF,TGTGCCAGCAGCTTAGCCTTCTCCTACGAGCAGTACTTC
TRBJ2-2,-,TRBV5-4,TRBD2,CASSLPSGRGTGELFF,TGTGCCAGCAGCTTGCCTAGCGGGAGAGGTACCGGGGAGCTGTTTTTT
TRBJ1-2,-,TRBV28,-,CASSFFGQEHYGYTF,TGTGCCAGCAGTTTTTTCGGGCAGGAACACTATGGCTACACCTTC
TRBJ2-7,-,TRBV7-9,TRBD1,CASSTNPGQGSYEQYF,TGTGCCAGCAGCACTAACCCGGGACAGGGGTCCTACGAGCAGTACTTC
TRBJ2-1,-,TRBV11-3,-,CASSDRRSNEQFF,TGTGCCAGCAGCGATCGTCGGAGCAATGAGCAGTTCTTC
TRBJ2-2,-,TRBV28,TRBD2,CASSPGLAGGRLSGELFF,TGTGCCAGCAGTCCCGGACTAGCGGGGGGGCGGTTGTCCGGGGAGCTGTTTTTT
TRBJ1-5,-,TRBV27,-,CASSFPDRWGQPQHF,TGTGCCAGCAGTTTCCCTGACAGATGGGGTCAGCCCCAGCATTTT
TRBJ2-1,once,TRBV7-9,TRBD1,CASSATGTGPYNEQFF,TGTGCCAGCAGCGCTACCGGGACAGGGCCCTACAATGAGCAGTTCTTC